A single sample is the source of the 27 T cell receptor beta chains below, sequenced in a study of CD8 T cells in Susac syndrome. Random hexamers primed reverse transcription of about 0.45 to 1 ug RNA. TCRdb processed the immunoSEQ multiplex PCR reads anew with MiXCR; each CDR3 protein has one entry. The data contain 150,000 to 190,000 distinct CDR3 sequences, approximately 95% of them singletons. Sequenced material: CD4+ T cells from PBMCs. These receptors were taken from a human donor with Susac syndrome.

The rearrangement joins TRBV20-1 to TRBJ1-6; 11 bases agree with TRBD1. V trimming: 0 bases; J trimming: 5 bases; junction bases outside the gene matches: 9. Germline-derived CDR1 and CDR2 are DFQATT and SNEGSKA (reference sequence). The CDR3 has 18 residues. As DNA, the CDR3 is TGCAGTGCTAGAGATCCCCCGGGACAGGGGGGGAATAATTCACCCCTCCACTTT. This translates into CSARDPPGQGGNNSPLHF.

This chain joins TRBV18 and TRBJ2-1; 9 bases fit TRBD2. The J segment lost 8 bases and the V segment lost 3 bases, leaving 5 bases of the junction unmatched. This CDR3 is 14 amino acids long. CDR1 is KGHSH, CDR2 LQKENI, per germline. CDR3 sequence reads: CASSPSGGWDEQFF. The CDR3 DNA sequence: TGTGCCAGCTCACCTAGCGGGGGCTGGGATGAGCAGTTCTTC.

The chain combines TRBV15 with TRBJ2-5; D might be TRBD2 (7 bases). The CDR3 has 13 residues. The germline V gene has CDR1 LNHNV and CDR2 YYDKDF (reference sequence). V gave up 9 bases and J gave up 4 bases, with 15 bases separating them. CDR3 protein: CATRGGALETQYF. Here the CDR3 DNA reads TGTGCCACGCGTGGGGGGGCCCTAGAGACCCAGTACTTC.

The chain employs TRBV12-3 or TRBV12-4 and TRBJ2-5; no clear D. Trimming cost V 3 bases and J 3 bases, with 8 bases left between them. The CDR3 consists of 13 residues. This chain's CDR3 is CASSFRAEETQYF. CDR3 nucleotide sequence: TGTGCCAGCAGTTTTCGGGCGGAAGAGACCCAGTACTTC.

V and J are TRBV24-1 and TRBJ2-3; 7 bases line up with TRBD1. Unmatched junction bases numbered 4, after V lost 4 bases and J lost 4 bases. Germline V gene lookup returns CDR1 KGHDR and CDR2 SFDVKD. CDR3 length equals 14 residues. CDR3 sequence reads: CATSDPGQADTQYF. CDR3 coding DNA: TGTGCCACCAGTGACCCCGGACAGGCAGATACGCAGTATTTT.

The chain has TRBV3-1 and TRBJ2-6, with D possibly being TRBD1 or TRBD2 (5 bases each). Between the trimmed V and J ends, which lost 2 bases and 3 bases, there was a span of 14 bases. The V gene's germline CDR1 is LGHDT and CDR2 YNNKEL (reference sequence). This CDR3 is built from 17 residues. CDR3 coding DNA: TGTGCCAGCAGCCAACTCCCCGGGACGGGTGGGGCCAACGTCCTGACTTTC. Its translation is CASSQLPGTGGANVLTF.

The V call is TRBV29-1, the J call TRBJ2-5; D not certain. Trimming removed 1 base from V and 3 bases from J, with 6 bases in between. Germline CDR1 SQVTM, CDR2 ANQGSEA. The CDR3 length is 12 residues. The CDR3 loop is CSVEGRKETQYF. Written as DNA, the CDR3 is TGCAGCGTTGAAGGGAGAAAAGAGACCCAGTACTTC.

The rearrangement joins TRBV24-1 to TRBJ2-1, with 10 bases aligning to TRBD1. With V trimmed by 2 bases and J by 8 bases, 8 bases remained unmatched. Germline CDR1 and CDR2: KGHDR and SFDVKD. CDR3 length: 16 residues. The CDR3 DNA reads TGTGCCACCAGTGATTCCGGGACAGGGGCGGCCGATGAGCAGTTCTTC. Residues: CATSDSGTGAADEQFF.

The J gene is TRBJ2-1, the V gene TRBV16; D remains ambiguous. The V gene lost 4 bases and the J gene lost 10 bases, with 8 bases spanning the gap. CDR1 KGHSY and CDR2 FQNENV come from the germline V gene. There are 11 residues in the CDR3. The CDR3 protein is CASSLRTEQFF. The CDR3 DNA reads TGTGCCAGCAGCCTTAGAACAGAGCAGTTCTTC.

The chain employs TRBV7-9 and TRBJ1-2; D is possibly TRBD1 (5 bases). The CDR3 extends over 11 amino acids. Germline values: CDR1 SEHNR, CDR2 FQNEAQ (reference sequence). Trimming took 11 bases from V and 7 from J, leaving 14 bases between them. The CDR3, as DNA: TGTGCCGTAATACCGGGGACTGGCTACACCTTC. Translated, it gives CAVIPGTGYTF. The variable domain in full, with the rest retrieved from reference TRBV7-9 and TRBJ1-2, is DTGVSQNPRHKITKRGQNVTFRCDPISEHNRLYWYRQTLGQGPEFLTYFQNEAQLEKSRLLSDRFSAERPKGSFSTLEIQRTEQGDSAMYLCAVIPGTGYTFGSGTRLTVV.

The chain carries TRBV20-1 and TRBJ1-6; D not certain. Germline CDR1 DFQATT, CDR2 SNEGSKA (reference sequence). Trimming took off 0 bases at V and 4 bases at J, with 10 bases between the two ends. The CDR3 consists of 15 residues. Here the CDR3 reads CSARERGAYNSPLHF. Written as DNA, the CDR3 is TGCAGTGCTAGAGAACGTGGAGCTTATAATTCACCCCTCCACTTT.

V usage is TRBV27 and J usage is TRBJ1-6; tentatively, D is TRBD1 (6 bases). V lost 4 bases and J lost 7, with 14 bases in between. CDR3 length: 15 residues. The germline V gene has CDR1 MNHEY and CDR2 SMNVEV (reference sequence). The CDR3 sequence: CASSSLGGANSPLHF. CDR3 bases: TGTGCCAGCAGTTCTCTGGGGGGGGCGAATTCACCCCTCCACTTT.

The chain couples TRBV20-1 to TRBJ1-1, with 8 positions matching TRBD1. The V gene end was trimmed by 2 bases and the J gene end by 10 bases; junction bases not matched to a gene: 12. CDR3 length equals 14 residues. Germline CDR1 DFQATT, CDR2 SNEGSKA (reference sequence). CDR3 DNA: TGCAGTGCTAGACTCCCCGGACAGGGCTGGGGAGCTTTCTTT. Its protein product is CSARLPGQGWGAFF.

The gene calls are TRBV5-4 and TRBJ2-7, with 9 positions matching TRBD1. This CDR3 region has 16 residues. V shed 4 bases and J 3 bases; nucleotides not matched to a gene: 11. CDR1 and CDR2 (germline): SGHNT, YYREEE (reference sequence). The CDR3 loop is CASSVYIGQGNYEQYF. The CDR3 coding sequence is TGTGCCAGCAGCGTATACATAGGACAGGGGAACTACGAGCAGTACTTC.

This chain uses TRBV3-1 with TRBJ1-1; weak D call: TRBD1 (5 bases). V was trimmed by 4 bases and J by 8 bases, leaving 14 bases between them. The CDR3 consists of 13 residues. CDR1 LGHDT and CDR2 YNNKEL come from the germline V gene (reference sequence). The CDR3 nucleotides are TGTGCCAGCAGCCCCCTAGGCGGACACGAAGCTTTCTTT. Translating it yields CASSPLGGHEAFF.

The genes are TRBV27 and TRBJ2-5; 9 bases are shared with TRBD1. Per germline, CDR1 MNHEY and CDR2 SMNVEV (reference sequence). The V segment lost 6 bases and the J segment 5 bases; nucleotides outside the gene matches: 7. This CDR3 region has 14 residues. DNA of the CDR3: TGTGCCAGCAGGTTAACAGGGGGCGCGGAGACCCAGTACTTC. It specifies CASRLTGGAETQYF.

CDR3 amino acids: CASSPTRTYSTDTQYF. The CDR3 region has the DNA TGCGCCAGCAGCCCAACAAGAACTTATAGCACAGATACGCAGTATTTT. V usage is TRBV5-1 and J usage is TRBJ2-3; unclear D gene. The germline V and J ends were trimmed by 4 bases and 0 bases, with 15 bases remaining between them. CDR1 and CDR2 from the germline V gene are SGHRS and YFSETQ. This CDR3 is 16 amino acids long.

This chain uses TRBV3-1 with TRBJ2-3, with 12 bases fitting TRBD2. CDR1 is LGHDT, CDR2 YNNKEL, per germline (reference sequence). V gave up 2 bases and J gave up 7 bases; unmatched junction bases: 13. This CDR3 spans 18 amino acids. CDR3 bases: TGTGCCAGCAGCCAAAGTTCCCCTAGCGGGGGGGTTTGGTATACGCAGTATTTT. Amino acids: CASSQSSPSGGVWYTQYF.

The sample holds one count of this clonotype. This chain links TRBV4-1 with TRBJ2-2, with unresolved D. This CDR3 is 15 amino acids long. Germline CDR1 reads MGHRA; CDR2 reads YSYEKL. The ends were cut back, 0 bases at V and 5 bases at J, with 10 bases in the middle. CDR3 sequence: CASSQENAMTGELFF. The CDR3 nucleotides read TGCGCCAGCAGCCAAGAAAACGCCATGACCGGGGAGCTGTTTTTT.

V gene TRBV12-3 or TRBV12-4 combines with J gene TRBJ1-5; no reliable D call. V lost 3 bases, J lost 11 bases, and 11 bases lay in between. The CDR3 loop spans 12 amino acids. Here the CDR3 reads CASSFGERSQHF. CDR3 nucleotides: TGTGCCAGCAGTTTCGGAGAAAGGTCCCAGCATTTT.

The genes are TRBV5-1 and TRBJ1-2, with D unresolved. The ends were cut back, 0 bases at V and 0 bases at J, with 9 bases in the middle. CDR1 SGHRS and CDR2 YFSETQ come from the germline V gene. The CDR3 is 15 amino acids. CDR3 DNA: TGCGCCAGCAGCTTGGGCGGGGATCCTAACTATGGCTACACCTTC. Its protein product is CASSLGGDPNYGYTF.

The rearrangement uses TRBV29-1 and TRBJ1-1; D call uncertain. From germline, CDR1 is SQVTM and CDR2 ANQGSEA. Trimming cost V 5 bases and J 1 base, with 17 bases left between them. The CDR3 has 15 amino acids. CDR3 sequence (DNA): TGCAGCGTTTATCATCCCGGGTGGGCGAACACTGAAGCTTTCTTT. The encoded protein is CSVYHPGWANTEAFF.

The gene calls are TRBV20-1 and TRBJ2-3, with 12 bases fitting TRBD2. The germline gives CDR1 DFQATT, CDR2 SNEGSKA (reference sequence). The CDR3 loop spans 15 amino acids. J gave up 4 bases and V 6 bases, and 8 bases lay outside the gene matches. The CDR3 region has the DNA TGCAGTGCCGACATTCGACTAGCGGGGGCAGATACGCAGTATTTT. It translates to CSADIRLAGADTQYF.

CDR3 amino acids: CSVEPLKGRFEQFF. For the CDR3, the DNA is TGCAGCGTTGAACCCCTAAAGGGGCGGTTTGAGCAGTTCTTC. The gene calls are TRBV29-1 and TRBJ2-1, with D possibly matching TRBD1 (5 bases). This CDR3 spans 14 amino acids. The V gene lost 2 bases and the J gene lost 9 bases, with 17 bases spanning the gap. Germline V gene data show CDR1 as SQVTM and CDR2 as ANQGSEA.

The chain joins TRBV24-1 to TRBJ2-1; TRBD1 aligns across 7 bases. Per the germline V gene, CDR1 is KGHDR and CDR2 is SFDVKD. V trimming: 8 bases; J trimming: 7 bases; junction bases outside the gene matches: 7. The CDR3 extends over 13 amino acids. The CDR3 nucleotides read TGTGCCACCAAGGGGGCCTCTGGGAATGAGCAGTTCTTC. Its translation: CATKGASGNEQFF.

V and J are TRBV10-3 and TRBJ2-7; D ambiguous. The CDR3 contains 11 residues. With 2 bases removed from V and 6 bases from J, the gap between germline ends came to 5 bases. Germline V CDR1 and CDR2: ENHRY, SYGVKD. The CDR3 nucleotides read TGTGCCATCAGTGAGAGGGCCGAGCAGTACTTC. This translates into CAISERAEQYF.

The rearrangement uses TRBV20-1 and TRBJ1-1; no clear D gene. The CDR3 runs to 12 residues. Germline CDR1 and CDR2: DFQATT and SNEGSKA (reference sequence). The germline V and J ends were trimmed by 6 bases and 5 bases, with 13 bases remaining between them. As DNA, the CDR3 is TGCAGTGCCCTCGGACGAGGGACTGAAGCTTTCTTT. Protein product: CSALGRGTEAFF.